This TCR beta chain originates from a study of T cell repertoires in cytomegalovirus infection (dated by TCRdb to 2018 to 2020). Regarding the study in general: Donor HLA type was relevant to the analysis, as public TCR beta signatures indicated carriage of CMV infection together with the matching HLA type. Overall study outcomes, separate from this receptor: In both this cohort and an independent roughly 330-donor cohort, the cumulative frequency of public TCR beta family members distinguished carriers of CMV infection plus the relevant HLA type. The ex vivo response was dominated by HLA-C-restricted CMV-specific TCR beta clonotypes, which also provided the single most frequent clonotype in two of eight donors.

Its CDR3 holds 15 amino acids, cysteine through phenylalanine. Only the CDR3 portion is preserved as DNA: 45 bases, with reading frame beginning at the first base. CDR1 SNHLY and CDR2 FYNNEI were looked up in the germline V gene. V is shortened by 6 bases, J by 1 base, and the region joining them spans 14 bases. This clonotype has a handful of counts. Its antigen target is currently unknown. No qualities accompany the bases; no much larger clone lies one base away. This sample was sequenced with an Illumina HiSeq 1500. The public reads were run again by TCRdb, first through fastp at Q25 and then through MiXCR, and only productive beta chains were kept. Rows matching on CDR3 protein sequence are summarized as one entry with the most common DNA and genes. Across this sample there are approximately 700,000 distinct CDR3 sequences, with 35% seen only once. The leading ten clones occupy 2.5% to 3.5% of the sample.

The V and J genes are TRBV2 and TRBJ2-3, and the D gene may be TRBD1, 6 bases matching. Sequencing used PBMCs. The receptor comes from a human donor in good health (CMV status not recorded). Some clones in this sample may be carry-over from other donors' samples. For the CDR3, the sequence is CASSDTGTGTDTQYF. At the DNA level, the sequence is TGTGCCAGCAGCGACACAGGGACGGGCACAGATACGCAGTATTTT.